In its sample, the clone carrying this TCR beta chain was seen many times. What it binds is not known. The record originates from a study of blood T cells in healthy people across ages. It was with a sample-barcoded 5' primer and a J-beta primer mix that a second PCR of about 6 to 12 cycles was run. Via MiXCR, TCRdb re-called the 5' RACE reads, giving one row per CDR3 protein. Of about 620,000 distinct CDR3 sequences in the sample, approximately 52% were seen once. Notes on the study in general: TCR beta diversity, measured per million T cells, fell in a roughly linear way with age.

Donors gave around 9.8 milliliters of peripheral blood apiece. The TCR was taken from an elderly woman in good health. The sequencing sample was made of blood.

CDR3 region: CASRRLRDRESGYTF. As DNA, the CDR3 is TGTGCCAGCAGACGACTCCGGGACAGGGAGTCCGGCTACACCTTC. The chain links TRBV27 to TRBJ1-2; 9 nucleotides match TRBD1. The V segment lost 6 bases and the J segment 8 bases; nucleotides outside the gene matches: 13. The CDR3 loop spans 15 amino acids. CDR1 and CDR2 from the germline V gene are MNHEY and SMNVEV (reference sequence).